A single sample is the source of the 17 T cell receptor beta chains below, sequenced in a study of T cells in Graves' hyperthyroidism and ophthalmopathy. From RNA transcripts, TCR beta CDR3 regions were amplified. TCR CDR3 regions were first amplified by RT-PCR with HTBI primers. Using its own MiXCR run on the multiplex PCR reads, TCRdb lists one record per CDR3 protein. The table records 550,000 to 650,000 distinct CDR3 sequences, roughly 14% of them present only once. Sample: blood. Receptors were obtained from a woman in her thirties with Graves' hyperthyroidism that later progressed to Graves' ophthalmopathy.

This clonotype was observed a few times. The CDR3 protein is CATLRGNTGELFF. CDR3 DNA: TGTGCCACCCTCAGGGGAAACACCGGGGAGCTGTTTTTT. The chain employs TRBV11-3 and TRBJ2-2, with D perhaps TRBD1 (6 bases). Germline V CDR1 and CDR2: SGHNT, YENEEA. This CDR3 spans 13 amino acids. The ends were cut back, 10 bases at V and 2 bases at J, with 11 bases in the middle.

This clonotype was counted ten times or more. CDR3 sequence: CASRIQGSSSYGYTF. DNA for the CDR3: TGTGCCAGCAGGATTCAGGGATCAAGTAGTTATGGCTACACCTTC. The chain recombines TRBV28 with TRBJ1-2, with D possibly matching TRBD1 (5 bases). Germline CDR1 MDHEN, CDR2 SYDVKM. Trimming stripped 6 bases from V and 5 bases from J, with 19 bases between. CDR3 size: 15 residues.

The gene calls are TRBV20-1 and TRBJ2-1; 11 positions match TRBD2. CDR3 length: 16 residues. J lost 3 bases, V lost 0 bases, and 4 bases had no gene match. Germline-derived CDR1 and CDR2 are DFQATT and SNEGSKA (reference sequence). The DNA for the CDR3 is TGCAGTGCTAGAGATAGCGGGAGGGGATTCTACAATGAGCAGTTCTTC. Amino acids: CSARDSGRGFYNEQFF.

There are a few counts of this clonotype. The rearrangement uses TRBV20-1 and TRBJ2-7; 15 bases map to TRBD2. The CDR3 is 15 amino acids. CDR1 and CDR2 (germline): DFQATT, SNEGSKA (reference sequence). Trimming at V came to 0 bases and at J to 4 bases, leaving 1 base not matched to a gene. DNA for the CDR3: TGCAGTGCTAGAGATGGACTAGCGGGAGGGTACGAGCAGTACTTC. This translates into CSARDGLAGGYEQYF.

This clonotype was picked up many times. The V and J genes are TRBV9 and TRBJ2-1; no firm D call. The CDR3 extends over 15 amino acids. Germline CDR1 SGDLS, CDR2 YYNGEE. V was pared by 2 bases and J by 1 base, with 10 bases between. The CDR3 sequence: CASSVDGTSYNEQFF. The CDR3 bases are TGTGCCAGCAGCGTCGACGGAACTTCCTACAATGAGCAGTTCTTC.

This sequence joins TRBV5-4 and TRBJ2-5; TRBD2 matches 15 bases. The CDR3 sequence is 17 residues long. J lost 5 bases, V lost 4 bases, and 9 bases had no gene match. Germline V gene lookup returns CDR1 SGHNT and CDR2 YYREEE (reference sequence). The CDR3 DNA sequence: TGTGCCAGCAGCCCAGCCGGGACTAGCGGGAGGTTGGAGACCCAGTACTTC. Protein: CASSPAGTSGRLETQYF.

This clonotype was recorded at least ten times. The V call is TRBV2, the J call TRBJ1-5; no clear D. CDR3 length: 17 amino acids. Germline CDR1 and CDR2: SNHLY and FYNNEI. The V gene lost 5 bases and the J gene lost 0 bases, with 17 bases spanning the gap. CDR3 sequence: CASSTRPEIYSNQPQHF. The DNA of the CDR3 is TGTGCCAGCAGTACTCGGCCAGAGATTTATAGCAATCAGCCCCAGCATTTT.

At least ten counts were recorded for this clonotype. The V call is TRBV6-6, the J call TRBJ2-7, with TRBD2 matching 10 bases. CDR1 and CDR2 from the germline V gene are MNHNY and SVGAGI (reference sequence). The CDR3 sequence is 16 residues long. The ends lost 0 bases at V and 1 base at J; junction bases unmatched: 3. DNA of the CDR3: TGTGCCAGCAGTTACTCAGGACTAGCGGATTCCTACGAGCAGTACTTC. Translation: CASSYSGLADSYEQYF.

This clonotype was picked up a small number of times. V is TRBV7-2 and J is TRBJ2-4; the D gene is possibly TRBD2 (5 bases). This CDR3 is built from 13 residues. V lost 7 bases, J lost 3 bases, and 10 bases lay in between. Germline values: CDR1 SGHTA, CDR2 FQGNSA. This CDR3 reads CASTTDYKNIQYF. CDR3 DNA sequence: TGTGCCAGCACAACAGACTACAAAAACATTCAGTACTTC.

This clonotype occurred many times. This chain connects TRBV14 to TRBJ1-1; tentative D call: TRBD1 (6 bases). The CDR3 runs 15 residues. Germline CDR1 reads SGHDN; CDR2 reads FVKESK. Trimming removed 0 bases from V and 5 bases from J, with 13 bases in between. DNA of the CDR3: TGTGCCAGCAGCCAAGATCAGGGGCGCGTTACTGAAGCTTTCTTT. This encodes CASSQDQGRVTEAFF.

This clonotype was observed many times. This chain uses TRBV7-2 with TRBJ1-1; a weak D match, TRBD1 (6 bases). V gave up 4 bases and J gave up 6 bases, with 24 bases separating them. Germline V gene sequence: CDR1 SGHTA, CDR2 FQGNSA. CDR3 length equals 17 residues. CDR3 DNA: TGTGCCAGCAGCTCTCGGACAGTGAGTTGGGAAGGGCCTGAAGCTTTCTTT. Its translation is CASSSRTVSWEGPEAFF. Looking up the rest from reference TRBV7-2 and TRBJ1-1 gives the full variable domain: GAGVSQSPSNKVTEKGKDVELRCDPISGHTALYWYRQSLGQGLEFLIYFQGNSAPDKSGLPSDRFSAERTGGSVSTLTIQRTQQEDSAVYLCASSSRTVSWEGPEAFFGQGTRLTVV.

The rearrangement joins TRBV15 to TRBJ2-7, with TRBD1 identical over 7 bases. Germline V gene data show CDR1 as LNHNV and CDR2 as YYDKDF (reference sequence). The CDR3 has 14 amino acids. V shed 1 base and J 0 bases; nucleotides not matched to a gene: 0. The DNA for the CDR3 is TGTGCCACCAGCAGAGGGGACAGCTCCTACGAGCAGTACTTC. Protein sequence: CATSRGDSSYEQYF.

This rearrangement joins TRBV6-4 to TRBJ1-5, with D tentatively TRBD1 (6 bases). V dropped 4 bases and J dropped 2 bases, with 12 bases sitting between them. Germline V gives CDR1 MRHNA, CDR2 SNTAGT. The CDR3 contains 15 residues. CDR3 DNA: TGTGCCAGCAGTGTGTCAGGGGAAGGCAATCAGCCCCAGCATTTT. Translated, it gives CASSVSGEGNQPQHF.

The chain recombines TRBV3-1 with TRBJ1-4; TRBD1 is a possible D gene (6 bases). CDR1 LGHDT and CDR2 YNNKEL come from the germline V gene (reference sequence). Trimming pared 8 bases from V and 10 bases from J, leaving 14 bases between. The CDR3 totals 12 residues. CDR3 loop: CASQTGWRKLFF. DNA for the CDR3: TGTGCCAGCCAGACAGGCTGGCGAAAACTGTTTTTT.

CDR3 protein: CASSLNWRAGYGYTF. In DNA form, the CDR3 reads TGTGCCAGCAGCTTAAACTGGCGAGCGGGCTATGGCTACACCTTC. The chain uses TRBV7-2 and TRBJ1-2; the D is unclear. The CDR3 sequence is 15 residues long. Trimming took 2 bases from V and 4 from J, leaving 14 bases between them. The germline V gene has CDR1 SGHTA and CDR2 FQGNSA.

This clonotype was detected ten times or more. The chain recombines TRBV7-2 with TRBJ2-7; D might be TRBD1 (6 bases). Germline CDR1 and CDR2: SGHTA and FQGNSA. The CDR3 is 14 amino acids. Trimming removed 4 bases at V and 6 bases at J, with 16 bases between. CDR3 in amino acids: CASSSTGTLGEQYF. The CDR3 DNA reads as TGTGCCAGCAGCTCTACCGGGACATTGGGCGAGCAGTACTTC.

There are many counts of this clonotype. This CDR3 is CASSQGVTRQPQHF. The CDR3 DNA is TGCGCCAGCAGCCAAGGGGTAACCCGGCAGCCCCAGCATTTT. The V and J genes are TRBV4-1 and TRBJ1-5; D remains ambiguous. The CDR3 loop spans 14 amino acids. Per germline, CDR1 MGHRA and CDR2 YSYEKL. V was clipped by 1 base and J by 7 bases, with 11 bases between them.